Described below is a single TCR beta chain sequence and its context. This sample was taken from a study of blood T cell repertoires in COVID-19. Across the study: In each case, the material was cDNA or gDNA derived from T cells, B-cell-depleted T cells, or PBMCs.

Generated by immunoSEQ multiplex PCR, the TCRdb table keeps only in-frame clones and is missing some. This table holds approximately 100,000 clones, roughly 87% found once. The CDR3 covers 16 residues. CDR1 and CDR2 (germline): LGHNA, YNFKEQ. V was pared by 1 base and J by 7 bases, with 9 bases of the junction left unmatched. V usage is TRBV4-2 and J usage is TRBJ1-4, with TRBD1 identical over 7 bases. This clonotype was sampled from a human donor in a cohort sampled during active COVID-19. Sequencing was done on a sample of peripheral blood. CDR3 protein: CASSQGQGGLPEKLFF. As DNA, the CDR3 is TGTGCCAGCAGCCAAGGACAGGGAGGCTTACCTGAAAAACTGTTTTTT.